The 6 T cell receptor beta chains in this list originate from one sample, sequenced in a study of T cell changes during pregnancy in multiple sclerosis (dated by TCRdb to the late 2010s). Libraries were constructed by the immunoSEQ multiplex PCR assay. The immuneACCESS repertoire file appears here via TCRdb, limited to in-frame rearrangements. These files lack a portion of the clones; in checked studies, under half of the deficit traces to unresolved V genes, and the cause of the others is not known. For this sample the table gives about 87,000 clones, of which around 95% were detected only once. Jointly, the top ten make up around 1.4% of the sample. Specimen: peripheral blood, collected in the third trimester of pregnancy. These TCRs come from a female donor in good health, enrolled as a control in a pregnancy study.

The rearrangement joins TRBV9 to TRBJ2-1, with a tentative D call TRBD2 (6 bases). CDR1 is SGDLS, CDR2 YYNGEE, per germline. V was cut by 7 bases and J by 0 bases, with 8 bases left in between. This CDR3 spans 13 amino acids. The chain's CDR3 is CASVGGSYNEQFF. In DNA form, the CDR3 reads TGTGCCAGCGTGGGAGGCTCCTACAATGAGCAGTTCTTC.

The chain joins TRBV29-1 to TRBJ2-7; D may be TRBD1 (6 bases). CDR3 length: 11 residues. Trimming stripped 7 bases from V and 4 bases from J, with 11 bases between. Germline CDR1 SQVTM, CDR2 ANQGSEA. CDR3 sequence: CSAGQSYEQYF. In nucleotides, the CDR3 is TGCAGCGCCGGACAGAGTTACGAGCAGTACTTC.

The chain has TRBV5-1 and TRBJ2-1; the match to TRBD2 covers 9 bases. The V segment lost 0 bases and the J segment 9 bases; nucleotides outside the gene matches: 7. The CDR3 length is 15 residues. Per the germline V gene, CDR1 is SGHRS and CDR2 is YFSETQ. CDR3 amino acids: CASSLVLAGGREQFF. The CDR3, as DNA: TGCGCCAGCAGCTTGGTTCTCGCGGGAGGGCGTGAGCAGTTCTTC.

The chain has TRBV6-5 and TRBJ2-1, with 11 positions matching TRBD2. CDR3 size: 16 residues. After removal of 2 bases from V and 5 bases from J, the junction contained 5 bases not matched to a gene. Per the germline V gene, CDR1 is MNHEY and CDR2 is SVGAGI. The CDR3 protein is CASSYLLAGEDNEQFF. The CDR3 DNA reads TGTGCCAGCAGTTACCTACTAGCGGGAGAGGACAATGAGCAGTTCTTC.

V and J are TRBV5-1 and TRBJ1-2; 11 nucleotides line up with TRBD1. V lost 5 bases and J lost 5; bases outside the gene matches: 8. The CDR3 is 15 residues long. Germline V gene lookup returns CDR1 SGHRS and CDR2 YFSETQ. CDR3 bases: TGCGCCAGCAGACCGGGACAGGGGGTTTTGTATGGCTACACCTTC. The encoded protein is CASRPGQGVLYGYTF.

This clone was detected once. V and J are TRBV4-1 and TRBJ2-7, with 9 bases matching TRBD2. From germline, CDR1 is MGHRA and CDR2 YSYEKL. CDR3 length: 16 residues. V trimming: 0 bases; J trimming: 0 bases; junction bases outside the gene matches: 3. The DNA for the CDR3 is TGCGCCAGCAGCCAAGAATGGACTAGCGCCTCCTACGAGCAGTACTTC. The encoded protein is CASSQEWTSASYEQYF.